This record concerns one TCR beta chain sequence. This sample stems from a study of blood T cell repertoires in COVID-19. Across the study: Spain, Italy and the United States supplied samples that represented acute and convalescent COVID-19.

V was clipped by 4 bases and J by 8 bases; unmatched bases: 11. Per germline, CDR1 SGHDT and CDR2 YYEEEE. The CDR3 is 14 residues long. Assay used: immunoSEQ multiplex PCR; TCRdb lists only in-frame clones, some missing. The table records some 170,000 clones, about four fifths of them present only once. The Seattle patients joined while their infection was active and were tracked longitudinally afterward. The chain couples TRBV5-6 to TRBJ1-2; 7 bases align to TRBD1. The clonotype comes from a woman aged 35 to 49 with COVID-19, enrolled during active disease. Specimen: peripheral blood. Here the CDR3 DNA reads TGTGCCAGCAGCAAAAACAGGGGATTTAGGGGCTACACCTTC. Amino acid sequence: CASSKNRGFRGYTF. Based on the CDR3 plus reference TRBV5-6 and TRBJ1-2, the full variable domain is DAGVTQSPTHLIKTRGQQVTLRCSPKSGHDTVSWYQQALGQGPQFIFQYYEEEERQRGNFPDRFSGHQFPNYSSELNVNALLLGDSALYLCASSKNRGFRGYTFGSGTRLTVV.